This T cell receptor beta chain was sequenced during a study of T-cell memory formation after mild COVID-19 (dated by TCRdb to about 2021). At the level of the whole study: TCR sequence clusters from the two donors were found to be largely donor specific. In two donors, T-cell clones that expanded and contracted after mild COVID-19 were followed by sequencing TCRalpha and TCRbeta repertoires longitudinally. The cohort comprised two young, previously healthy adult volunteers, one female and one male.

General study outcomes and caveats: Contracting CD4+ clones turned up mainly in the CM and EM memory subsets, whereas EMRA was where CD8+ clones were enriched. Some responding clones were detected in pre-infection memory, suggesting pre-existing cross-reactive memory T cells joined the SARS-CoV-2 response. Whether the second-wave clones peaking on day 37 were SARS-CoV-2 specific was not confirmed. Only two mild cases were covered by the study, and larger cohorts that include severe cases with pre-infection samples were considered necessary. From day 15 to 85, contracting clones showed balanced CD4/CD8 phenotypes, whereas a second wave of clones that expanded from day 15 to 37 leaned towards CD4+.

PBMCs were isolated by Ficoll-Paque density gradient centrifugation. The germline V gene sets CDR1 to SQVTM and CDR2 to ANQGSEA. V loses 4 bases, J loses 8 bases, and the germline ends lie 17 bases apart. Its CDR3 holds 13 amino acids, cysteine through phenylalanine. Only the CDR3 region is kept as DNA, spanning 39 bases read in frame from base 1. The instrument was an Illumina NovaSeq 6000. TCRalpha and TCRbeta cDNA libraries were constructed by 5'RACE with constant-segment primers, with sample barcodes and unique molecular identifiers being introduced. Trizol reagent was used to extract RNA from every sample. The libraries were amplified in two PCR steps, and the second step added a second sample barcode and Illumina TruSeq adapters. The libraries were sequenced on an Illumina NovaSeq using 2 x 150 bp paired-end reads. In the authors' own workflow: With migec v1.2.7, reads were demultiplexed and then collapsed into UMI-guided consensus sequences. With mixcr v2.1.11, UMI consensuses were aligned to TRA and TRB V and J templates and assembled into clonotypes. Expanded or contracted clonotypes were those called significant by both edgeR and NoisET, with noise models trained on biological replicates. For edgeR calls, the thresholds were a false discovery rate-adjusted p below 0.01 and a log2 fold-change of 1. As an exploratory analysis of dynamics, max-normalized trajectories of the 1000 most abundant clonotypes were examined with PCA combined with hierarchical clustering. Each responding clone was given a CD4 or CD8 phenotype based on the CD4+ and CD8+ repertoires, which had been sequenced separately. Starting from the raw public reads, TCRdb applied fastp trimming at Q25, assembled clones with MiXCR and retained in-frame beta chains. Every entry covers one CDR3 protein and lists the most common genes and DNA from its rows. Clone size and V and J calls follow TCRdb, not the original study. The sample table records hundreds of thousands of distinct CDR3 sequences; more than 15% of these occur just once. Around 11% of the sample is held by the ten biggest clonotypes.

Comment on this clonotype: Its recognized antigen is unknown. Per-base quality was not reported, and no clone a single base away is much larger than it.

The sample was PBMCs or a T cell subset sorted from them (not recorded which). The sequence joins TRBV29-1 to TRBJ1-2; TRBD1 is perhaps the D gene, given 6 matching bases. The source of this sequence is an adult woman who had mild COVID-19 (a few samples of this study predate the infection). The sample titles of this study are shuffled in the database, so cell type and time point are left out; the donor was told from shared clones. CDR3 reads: CSVAPGALHGYTF. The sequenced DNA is TGCAGCGTTGCCCCGGGGGCCCTCCACGGCTACACCTTC.